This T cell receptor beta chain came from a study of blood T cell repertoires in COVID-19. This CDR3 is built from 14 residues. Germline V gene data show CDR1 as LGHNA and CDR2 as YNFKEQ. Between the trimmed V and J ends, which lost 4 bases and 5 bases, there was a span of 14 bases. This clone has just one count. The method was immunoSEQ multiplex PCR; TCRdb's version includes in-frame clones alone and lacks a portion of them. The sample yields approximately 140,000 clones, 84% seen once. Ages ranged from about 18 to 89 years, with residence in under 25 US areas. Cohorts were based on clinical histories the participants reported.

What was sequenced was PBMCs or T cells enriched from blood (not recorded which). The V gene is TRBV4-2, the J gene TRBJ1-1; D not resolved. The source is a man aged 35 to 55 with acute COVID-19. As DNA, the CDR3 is TGTGCCAGCAGCCCTCCGGAAGGGAGTACTGAAGCTTTCTTT. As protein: CASSPPEGSTEAFF.